The rows below give T cell receptor beta chains drawn from one sample of a study of blood T cell repertoires in COVID-19. Clones were sequenced by immunoSEQ multiplex PCR, and TCRdb holds only the in-frame ones, with some missing. The sample records 650,000 to 800,000 clones, more than 80% being singletons. Sequencing used peripheral blood. The receptors were sampled from a woman between 18 and 30 years old with acute or convalescent COVID-19. CDR3s include the opening cysteine and the closing phenylalanine or tryptophan. D genes are given only for firm matches. Only some rows state a clone size, as once, few, many or a class for expanded clones.

v_call	d_call	clone_size	j_call	cdr3_nt	cdr3_aa
TRBV11-3	.	.	TRBJ2-2	TGTGCCAGCAGCGGGGCCTTAAATCCCACCGGGGAGCTGTTTTTT	CASSGALNPTGELFF
TRBV24-1	.	few	TRBJ1-5	TGTGCCACCAGTGATGGGGGGTGGGATAGCAATCAGCCCCAGCATTTT	CATSDGGWDSNQPQHF
TRBV9	.	.	TRBJ2-3	TGTGCCAGCAGCGGCCCGGGGGTCACAGATACGCAGTATTTT	CASSGPGVTDTQYF
TRBV5-1	.	.	TRBJ1-2	TGCGCCAGCAGCTTGGTTATAGATGCAGGCTACACCTTC	CASSLVIDAGYTF
TRBV30	TRBD1	.	TRBJ2-6	TGTGCCTGGAGCCCGCCGGGACAGGGCCCTGGGGCCAACGTCCTGACTTTC	CAWSPPGQGPGANVLTF
TRBV30	TRBD1	.	TRBJ1-6	TGTGCCCGACGGGACAGGGGGACCGCCGGGAATTCACCCCTCCACTTT	CARRDRGTAGNSPLHF
TRBV19	TRBD1	.	TRBJ1-2	TGTGCCAGTCGCCGGGACAGGACTAACTATGGCTACACCTTC	CASRRDRTNYGYTF
TRBV5-1	.	.	TRBJ1-1	TGCGCCAGCAGCTTTACGGGCGGGGGTTATTCGAACACTGAAGCTTTCTTT	CASSFTGGGYSNTEAFF
TRBV3-1/TRBV3-2	TRBD2	.	TRBJ2-1	TGTGCCAGCAGCCAAGGGGTAGGACTAGCGCGGTCGGGTGAGCAGTTCTTC	CASSQGVGLARSGEQFF
TRBV5-5	.	.	TRBJ2-2	TGTGCCAGCAGCTCCCCGACACAGAACACCGGGGAGCTGTTTTTT	CASSSPTQNTGELFF
TRBV5-1	.	.	TRBJ1-3	TGCGCCAGCAGCTTGGAGTCGGGGGAAGCTGGAAACACCATATATTTT	CASSLESGEAGNTIYF
TRBV7-9	.	.	TRBJ1-5	TGTGCCAGCAGCTTAGGTGGGCGCACAGGGTACCAGCCCCAGCATTTT	CASSLGGRTGYQPQHF
TRBV7-9	.	few	TRBJ1-2	TGTGCCAGCAGCTTAGCGTTTTCTGCAGACGGACTAACTTATGGCTACACCTTC	CASSLAFSADGLTYGYTF
TRBV4-1	TRBD1	.	TRBJ1-1	TGCGCCAGCAGCCAAGGCGTCAGGGGGTACCCTAAAGCTTTCTTT	CASSQGVRGYPKAFF
TRBV4-2	TRBD1	.	TRBJ1-2	TGTGCCAGCAGCCAAGCGGGGATAGACAGGGGGCCACCGGGGGGCTACACCTTC	CASSQAGIDRGPPGGYTF
TRBV5-4	.	once	TRBJ2-1	TGTGCCAGCAGCCCCCGGGACTGGCACAATGAGCAGTTCTTC	CASSPRDWHNEQFF
TRBV14	TRBD1	.	TRBJ1-1	TGTGCCAGCAGCCAAGGGACAGGGTTAGGAGCTTTCTTT	CASSQGTGLGAFF
TRBV7-3	.	.	TRBJ1-1	TGTGCCAGCAGCCCAGGGAGGTTGGACGAAGCTTTCTTT	CASSPGRLDEAFF
TRBV3-1/TRBV3-2	TRBD1	.	TRBJ1-6	TGTGCCAGCAGCCAGGAGGGGACAGGTAAGTCACCCCTCCACTTT	CASSQEGTGKSPLHF
TRBV18	TRBD1	.	TRBJ1-1	TGTGCCAGCTCACCTGACAGGGGTACGAACACTGAAGCTTTCTTT	CASSPDRGTNTEAFF
TRBV28	TRBD1	.	TRBJ1-2	TGTGCCAGCAGTCTCCCCCGTGGCGGGACAGGGGGCGCGGTTGGTGGCTACACCTTC	CASSLPRGGTGGAVGGYTF
TRBV11-2	TRBD1	.	TRBJ2-2	TGTGCCAGCAGCTTAGGGTTGGACAGGGGTTACACCGGGGAGCTGTTTTTT	CASSLGLDRGYTGELFF
TRBV7-9	.	few	TRBJ2-2	TGTGCCAGCATATCGGGACACGCGAACACCGGGGAGCTGTTTTTT	CASISGHANTGELFF
TRBV2	.	few	TRBJ1-1	TGTGCCAGCAGTGGGACAGTAAACACTGAAGCTTTCTTT	CASSGTVNTEAFF
TRBV7-3	.	once	TRBJ1-6	TGTGCCAGCAGCCACCGCAGGGATAATTCACCCCTCCACTTT	CASSHRRDNSPLHF
TRBV9	TRBD2	.	TRBJ2-3	TGTGCCAGCAGCGGGACTAGCGGGGGCACCACAGATACGCAGTATTTT	CASSGTSGGTTDTQYF
TRBV6-2/TRBV6-3	.	.	TRBJ1-2	TGTGCCAGCAGCCCCGGGTTATGGATAGGTGGCTACACCTTC	CASSPGLWIGGYTF
TRBV30	.	.	TRBJ1-5	TGTGCCTGGAGTATAGGTGGGACGATGGGGGGTCAGCCCCAGCATTTT	CAWSIGGTMGGQPQHF
TRBV12-2	.	.	TRBJ2-7	TGTGCAAGTCGCTTAGCGCTGACTAGCGGTCCTCTCTGCGAGCAGTACTTC	CASRLALTSGPLCEQYF
TRBV6-2/TRBV6-3	.	.	TRBJ1-3	TGTGCCAGCAGTTACCCAGGGAACACCATATATTTT	CASSYPGNTIYF
TRBV2	TRBD1	.	TRBJ1-2	TGTGCCACCCAAGGGGGCAGGGGCTATGGCTACACCTTC	CATQGGRGYGYTF
TRBV4-3	.	.	TRBJ2-1	TGCGCCAGCAGCCAGGGGGGGGGCAGGGGTTTTGATGAGCAGTTCTTC	CASSQGGGRGFDEQFF
TRBV4-3	TRBD2	.	TRBJ2-1	TGCGCCAGCAGCCAAGATAATAGCGGGAGTCGGAATGAGCAGTTCTTC	CASSQDNSGSRNEQFF
TRBV6-2/TRBV6-3	.	.	TRBJ1-4	TGTGCCAGCAGTTACCCGCCAGGGGTGAAAACTAATGAAAAACTGTTTTTT	CASSYPPGVKTNEKLFF
TRBV29-1	TRBD1	.	TRBJ1-2	TGCAGCGTTGGAGGACAGGGGGTGAAAGGGTATGGCTACACCTTC	CSVGGQGVKGYGYTF
TRBV27	TRBD1	.	TRBJ1-5	TGTGCCAGCAGTTTTGGACAGGGCAATCAGCCCCAGCATTTT	CASSFGQGNQPQHF
TRBV2	.	.	TRBJ1-2	TGTGCCAGCACCGCATCAGGGCTAGGCTATGGCTACACCTTC	CASTASGLGYGYTF
TRBV15	TRBD1	.	TRBJ2-5	TGTGCCACCACCCCGGGACAGGAGACCCAGTACTTC	CATTPGQETQYF
TRBV5-6	.	.	TRBJ1-2	TGTGCCAGCAGCTCTGGACAGAACTATGGCTACACCTTC	CASSSGQNYGYTF
TRBV19	TRBD1	.	TRBJ1-5	TGTGCCAGTAGACAGGGGACGGCGCCCCAGCATTTT	CASRQGTAPQHF
TRBV28	TRBD1	.	TRBJ2-1	TGTGCCAGCAGTTTCCCCCGGCAGGGGGCCACCTACAATGAGCAGTTCTTC	CASSFPRQGATYNEQFF
TRBV11-2	.	.	TRBJ1-3	TGTGCCAGCAGCTTAGGAAAGGGTTACAGGCGCTCTGGAAACACCATATATTTT	CASSLGKGYRRSGNTIYF
TRBV9	TRBD1	.	TRBJ1-2	TGTGCCAGCAGCGTAGGAACAGGGGGAAGGTACCTCTTC	CASSVGTGGRYLF
TRBV2	.	.	TRBJ2-7	TGTGCCAGCAGTGGGGGAATTCAGGGCGAGCAGTACTTC	CASSGGIQGEQYF
TRBV4-3	.	.	TRBJ2-7	TGCGCCAGCAGCCAGTGGCAGACCTACGAGCAGTACTTC	CASSQWQTYEQYF
TRBV5-1	TRBD1	.	TRBJ2-7	TGCGCCAGCAGCTTGGGGCAGGGGGCGACGTACGAGCAGTACTTC	CASSLGQGATYEQYF
TRBV11-2	.	.	TRBJ1-1	TGTGCCAGCAGCCAACGACAGGCTATGCGTAGAACTGAAGCTTTCTTT	CASSQRQAMRRTEAFF
TRBV6-5	TRBD1	.	TRBJ2-7	TGTGCCAGCAGCCGCACGGGACAGGGCATCTACGAGCAGTACTTC	CASSRTGQGIYEQYF
TRBV4-1	TRBD1	.	TRBJ2-3	TGCGCCAGCAGCCAAGTTCCACAGGGGGCCTCCACAGATACGCAGTATTTT	CASSQVPQGASTDTQYF